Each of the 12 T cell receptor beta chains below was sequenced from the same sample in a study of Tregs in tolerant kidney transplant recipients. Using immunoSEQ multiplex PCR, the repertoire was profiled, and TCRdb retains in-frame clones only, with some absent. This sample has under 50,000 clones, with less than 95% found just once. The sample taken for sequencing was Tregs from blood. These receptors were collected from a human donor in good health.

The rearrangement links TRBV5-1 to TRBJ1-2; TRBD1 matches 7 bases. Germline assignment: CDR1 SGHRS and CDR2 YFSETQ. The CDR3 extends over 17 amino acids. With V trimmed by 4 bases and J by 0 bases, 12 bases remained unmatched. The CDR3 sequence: CASSRGQVFPSNYGYTF. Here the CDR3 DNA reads TGCGCCAGCAGCCGAGGACAGGTATTCCCCTCTAACTATGGCTACACCTTC. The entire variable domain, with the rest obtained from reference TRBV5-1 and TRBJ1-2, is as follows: KAGVTQTPRYLIKTRGQQVTLSCSPISGHRSVSWYQQTPGQGLQFLFEYFSETQRNKGNFPGRFSGRQFSNSRSEMNVSTLELGDSALYLCASSRGQVFPSNYGYTFGSGTRLTVV.

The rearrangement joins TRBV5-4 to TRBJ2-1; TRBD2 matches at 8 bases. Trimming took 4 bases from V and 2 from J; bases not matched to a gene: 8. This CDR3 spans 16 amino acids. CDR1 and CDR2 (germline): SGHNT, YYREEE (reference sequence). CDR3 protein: CASSRGGGGPYNEQFF. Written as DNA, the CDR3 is TGTGCCAGCAGCCGAGGTGGCGGGGGGCCCTACAATGAGCAGTTCTTC.

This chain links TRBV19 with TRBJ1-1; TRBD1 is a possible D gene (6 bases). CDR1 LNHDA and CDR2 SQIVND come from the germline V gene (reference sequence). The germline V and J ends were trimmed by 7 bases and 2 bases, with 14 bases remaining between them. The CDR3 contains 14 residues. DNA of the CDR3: TGTGCCAGTACAGGGGCGGGTGTTAACACTGAAGCTTTCTTT. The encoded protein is CASTGAGVNTEAFF.

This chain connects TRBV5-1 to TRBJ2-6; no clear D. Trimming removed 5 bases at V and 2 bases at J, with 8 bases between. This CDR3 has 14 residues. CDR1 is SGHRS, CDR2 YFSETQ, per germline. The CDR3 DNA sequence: TGCGCCAGCAGTCATGGAACTGGGGCCAACGTCCTGACTTTC. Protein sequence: CASSHGTGANVLTF.

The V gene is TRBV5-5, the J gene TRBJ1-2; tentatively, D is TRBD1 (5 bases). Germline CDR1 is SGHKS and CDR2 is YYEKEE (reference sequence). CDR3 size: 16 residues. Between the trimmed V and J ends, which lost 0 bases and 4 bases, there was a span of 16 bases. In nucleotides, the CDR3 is TGTGCCAGCAGCTTGGGGAGGTCCAGGGTTGGCTATGGCTACACCTTC. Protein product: CASSLGRSRVGYGYTF.

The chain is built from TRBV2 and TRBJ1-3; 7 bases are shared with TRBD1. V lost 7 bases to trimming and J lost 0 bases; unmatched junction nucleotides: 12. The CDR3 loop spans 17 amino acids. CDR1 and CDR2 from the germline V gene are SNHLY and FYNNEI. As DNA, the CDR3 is TGTGCCAGCACCCGGAGGGGCAGGGGGTTCTCTGGAAACACCATATATTTT. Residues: CASTRRGRGFSGNTIYF.

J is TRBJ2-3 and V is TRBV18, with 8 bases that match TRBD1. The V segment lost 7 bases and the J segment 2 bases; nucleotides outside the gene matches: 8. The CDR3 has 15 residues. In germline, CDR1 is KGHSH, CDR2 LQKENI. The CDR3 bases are TGTGCCAGCTTCAGGACGCAGGGGGCCACAGATACGCAGTATTTT. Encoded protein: CASFRTQGATDTQYF. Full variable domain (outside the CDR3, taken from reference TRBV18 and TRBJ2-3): NAGVMQNPRHLVRRRGQEARLRCSPMKGHSHVYWYRQLPEEGLKFMVYLQKENIIDESGMPKERFSAEFPKEGPSILRIQQVVRGDSAAYFCASFRTQGATDTQYFGPGTRLTVL.

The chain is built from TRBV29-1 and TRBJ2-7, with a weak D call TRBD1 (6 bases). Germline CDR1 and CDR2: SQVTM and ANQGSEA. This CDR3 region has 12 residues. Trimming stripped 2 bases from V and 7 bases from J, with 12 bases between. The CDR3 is CSVEQGTREQYF. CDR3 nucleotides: TGCAGCGTTGAACAGGGGACCAGGGAGCAGTACTTC.

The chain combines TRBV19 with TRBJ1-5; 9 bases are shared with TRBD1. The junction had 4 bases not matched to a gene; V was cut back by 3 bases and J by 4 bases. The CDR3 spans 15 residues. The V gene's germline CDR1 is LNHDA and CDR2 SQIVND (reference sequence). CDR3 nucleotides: TGTGCCAGTAGTATCCGGACAGGGGCTAATCAGCCCCAGCATTTT. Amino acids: CASSIRTGANQPQHF.

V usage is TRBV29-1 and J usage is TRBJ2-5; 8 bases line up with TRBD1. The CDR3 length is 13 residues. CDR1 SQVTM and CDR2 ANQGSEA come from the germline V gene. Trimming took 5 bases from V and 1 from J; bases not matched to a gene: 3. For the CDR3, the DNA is TGCAGCGTTTTTGGACAGGGCCAAGAGACCCAGTACTTC. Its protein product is CSVFGQGQETQYF.

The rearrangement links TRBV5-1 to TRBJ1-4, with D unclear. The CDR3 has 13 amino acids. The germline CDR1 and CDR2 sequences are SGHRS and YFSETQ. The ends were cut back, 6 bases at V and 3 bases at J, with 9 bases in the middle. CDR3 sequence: CASNRGSNEKLFF. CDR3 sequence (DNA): TGCGCCAGCAACAGAGGGTCTAATGAAAAACTGTTTTTT. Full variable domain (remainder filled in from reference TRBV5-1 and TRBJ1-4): KAGVTQTPRYLIKTRGQQVTLSCSPISGHRSVSWYQQTPGQGLQFLFEYFSETQRNKGNFPGRFSGRQFSNSRSEMNVSTLELGDSALYLCASNRGSNEKLFFGSGTQLSVL.

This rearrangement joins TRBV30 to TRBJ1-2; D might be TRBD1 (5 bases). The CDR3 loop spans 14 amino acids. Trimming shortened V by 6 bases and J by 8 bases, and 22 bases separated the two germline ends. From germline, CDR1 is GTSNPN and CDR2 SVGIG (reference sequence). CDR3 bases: TGTGCCTGCCTCACCCCGGGACGGCGGCCCGGCTACACCTTC. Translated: CACLTPGRRPGYTF.